Presented here are 3 T cell receptor beta chains from one specimen sequenced in a study of T cell responses to AZD1222 COVID-19 vaccine. Repertoires were generated with immunoSEQ multiplex PCR, while TCRdb's copy carries only in-frame clones and drops some. The repertoire holds 100,000 or so clones, with roughly nine tenths as singletons. The sample was peripheral blood, taken on day 0 of AZD1222 vaccination. The receptors shown here come from an adult in good health.

V gene TRBV6-2 or TRBV6-3 combines with J gene TRBJ2-1; TRBD2 matches 11 bases. Germline V gene lookup returns CDR1 MNHEY and CDR2 SVGEGT. V shed 1 base and J 10 bases; nucleotides not matched to a gene: 9. The CDR3 length is 16 residues. CDR3 protein: CASSYLAGGPVNEQFF. CDR3 sequence (DNA): TGTGCCAGCAGTTACTTAGCGGGAGGGCCTGTAAACGAGCAGTTCTTC.

This chain uses TRBV19 with TRBJ1-2; D is ambiguous. This CDR3 has 11 residues. With 7 bases removed from V and 8 bases from J, the gap between germline ends came to 11 bases. The germline CDR1 and CDR2 sequences are LNHDA and SQIVND (reference sequence). The CDR3: CASNHGRGYTF. CDR3 nucleotides: TGTGCCAGTAATCACGGGCGAGGCTACACCTTC.

The table lists this clone with a count of one. This chain uses TRBV11-3 with TRBJ2-3; D possibly uses TRBD1 or TRBD2 (6 bases each). Germline-derived CDR1 and CDR2 are SGHNT and YENEEA. V gave up 1 base and J gave up 7 bases, with 18 bases separating them. This CDR3 is built from 16 residues. The DNA of the CDR3 is TGTGCCAGCAGCTTAGCCCCTTCTACAGGGAGGAATACGCAGTATTTT. Its translation is CASSLAPSTGRNTQYF.